This TCR beta chain came from a study of T-cell reconstitution after alpha-beta-depleted transplantation in children. Findings and limits, study-wide: Hyperexpanded clones declined; after one year, newly produced T cells mostly supplied diversity. From surviving recipient T cells and thymic progenitors came the high day-60 TCRbeta diversity observed in some patients. Expanded graft clones numbering several hundred reportedly gave rise to alpha-beta T cells about two months after transplant.

Preparing the TCRbeta library involved the use of unique molecular identifiers. TCRdb redid the calling of the PCR reads with MiXCR, one entry per CDR3 protein. Of around 490,000 distinct CDR3 sequences listed, more than 9.5% were seen once; the top ten hold roughly 15%. V was pared by 2 bases and J by 1 base, with 9 bases between. CDR1 SGHTA and CDR2 FQGNSA come from the germline V gene. CDR3 length equals 14 residues. To note about this clonotype: Its antigen is undetermined.

The clonotype comes from a female patient aged 2-10 years who had a stem cell transplant for aplastic anemia, so the T cells may come from the graft donor. Sequences were derived from PBMCs, mostly from graft donor cells, sampled 180 days after TCRalphabeta/CD19-depleted stem cell transplant. The chain couples TRBV7-2 to TRBJ2-7; D gene uncertain. The CDR3 region is CASSLFPDSYEQYF. CDR3 DNA sequence: TGTGCCAGCAGCTTATTCCCGGATTCCTACGAGCAGTACTTC.